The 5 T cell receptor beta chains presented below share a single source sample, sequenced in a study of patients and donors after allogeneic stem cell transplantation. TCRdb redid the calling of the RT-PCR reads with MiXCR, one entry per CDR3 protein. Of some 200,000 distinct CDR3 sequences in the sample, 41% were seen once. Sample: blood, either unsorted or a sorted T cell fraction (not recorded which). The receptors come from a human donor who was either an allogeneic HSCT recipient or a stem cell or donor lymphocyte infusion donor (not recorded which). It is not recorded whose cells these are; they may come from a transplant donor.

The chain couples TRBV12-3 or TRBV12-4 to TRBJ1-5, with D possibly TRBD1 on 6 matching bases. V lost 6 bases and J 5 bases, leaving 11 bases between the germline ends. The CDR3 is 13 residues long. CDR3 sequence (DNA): TGTGCCAGCAGGGGGACACCCTATCAGCCCCAGCATTTT. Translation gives CASRGTPYQPQHF.

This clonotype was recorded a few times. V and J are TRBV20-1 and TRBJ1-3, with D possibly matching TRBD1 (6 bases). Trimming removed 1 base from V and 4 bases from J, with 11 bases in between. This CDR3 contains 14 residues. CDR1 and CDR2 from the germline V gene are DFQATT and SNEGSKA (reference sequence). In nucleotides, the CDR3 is TGCAGTGCTAGAGTACAGGGAATAGGAAACACCATATATTTT. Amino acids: CSARVQGIGNTIYF.

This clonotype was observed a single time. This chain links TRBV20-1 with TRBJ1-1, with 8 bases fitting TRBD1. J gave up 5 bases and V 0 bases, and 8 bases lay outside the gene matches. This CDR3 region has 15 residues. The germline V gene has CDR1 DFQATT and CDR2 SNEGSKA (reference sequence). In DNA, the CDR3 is TGCAGTGCTAGAGATTTCGGGACAGGTTATACTGAAGCTTTCTTT. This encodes CSARDFGTGYTEAFF.

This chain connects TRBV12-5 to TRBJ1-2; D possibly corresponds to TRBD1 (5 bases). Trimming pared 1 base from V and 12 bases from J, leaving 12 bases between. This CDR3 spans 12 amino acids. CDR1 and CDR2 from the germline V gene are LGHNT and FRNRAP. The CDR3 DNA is TGTGCTAGTGGTTTGGCCGGGACTCCCGACACCTTC. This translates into CASGLAGTPDTF.

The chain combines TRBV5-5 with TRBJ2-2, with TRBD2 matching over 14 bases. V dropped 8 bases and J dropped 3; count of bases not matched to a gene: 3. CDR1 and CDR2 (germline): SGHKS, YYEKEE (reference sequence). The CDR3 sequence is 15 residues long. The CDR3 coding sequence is TGTGCCAGTAGACTAGCGGGAGGGGACACCGGGGAGCTGTTTTTT. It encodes CASRLAGGDTGELFF.